The T cell receptor beta chain described here comes from a study of shared T cell receptors in the human thymus. Sequenced by immunoSEQ multiplex PCR; TCRdb stores in-frame clones only, minus some. The sample includes some 720,000 clones, roughly 90% seen only once; the top ten take around 0.0099%. Germline loops: CDR1 SGDLS, CDR2 YYNGEE. The CDR3 sequence is 17 residues long. V was clipped by 0 bases and J by 4 bases; unmatched bases: 9. The same specimen was also included in a second study, on human thymus T cells. That study adds: Each of the donors was a healthy Finnish infant who was undergoing open corrective cardiac surgery for congenital heart defects. The source of the thymus tissue was resections taken during corrective heart surgery. Thymic and blood repertoires appeared to carry a bias in their V and J gene usage. Unrelated individuals were reported by related research to share highly overlapping thymic repertoires.

The source of this sequence is a boy in the first two years of life with a congenital heart defect. The sequencing sample was made of thymocytes. The chain employs TRBV9 and TRBJ2-1; 8 bases line up with TRBD2. Here the CDR3 DNA reads TGTGCCAGCAGCGTAGGTCCCCCGGGACTAGGGTACAATGAGCAGTTCTTC. Translation: CASSVGPPGLGYNEQFF.